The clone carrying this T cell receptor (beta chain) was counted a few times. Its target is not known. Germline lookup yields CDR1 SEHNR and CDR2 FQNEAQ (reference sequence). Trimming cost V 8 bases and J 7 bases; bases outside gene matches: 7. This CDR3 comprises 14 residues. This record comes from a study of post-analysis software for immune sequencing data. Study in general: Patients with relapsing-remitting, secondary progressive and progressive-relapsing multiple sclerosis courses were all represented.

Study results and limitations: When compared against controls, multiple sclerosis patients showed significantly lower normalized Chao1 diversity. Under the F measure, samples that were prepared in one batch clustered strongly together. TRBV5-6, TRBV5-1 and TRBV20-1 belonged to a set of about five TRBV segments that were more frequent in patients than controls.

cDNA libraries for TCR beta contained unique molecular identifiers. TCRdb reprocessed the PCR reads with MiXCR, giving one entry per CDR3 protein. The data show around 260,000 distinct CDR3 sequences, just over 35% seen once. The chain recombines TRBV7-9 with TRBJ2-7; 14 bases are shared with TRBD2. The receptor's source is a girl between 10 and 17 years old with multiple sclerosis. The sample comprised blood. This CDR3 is CASLGLAGANEQYF. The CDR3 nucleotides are TGTGCCAGCCTGGGACTAGCGGGAGCCAATGAGCAGTACTTC.